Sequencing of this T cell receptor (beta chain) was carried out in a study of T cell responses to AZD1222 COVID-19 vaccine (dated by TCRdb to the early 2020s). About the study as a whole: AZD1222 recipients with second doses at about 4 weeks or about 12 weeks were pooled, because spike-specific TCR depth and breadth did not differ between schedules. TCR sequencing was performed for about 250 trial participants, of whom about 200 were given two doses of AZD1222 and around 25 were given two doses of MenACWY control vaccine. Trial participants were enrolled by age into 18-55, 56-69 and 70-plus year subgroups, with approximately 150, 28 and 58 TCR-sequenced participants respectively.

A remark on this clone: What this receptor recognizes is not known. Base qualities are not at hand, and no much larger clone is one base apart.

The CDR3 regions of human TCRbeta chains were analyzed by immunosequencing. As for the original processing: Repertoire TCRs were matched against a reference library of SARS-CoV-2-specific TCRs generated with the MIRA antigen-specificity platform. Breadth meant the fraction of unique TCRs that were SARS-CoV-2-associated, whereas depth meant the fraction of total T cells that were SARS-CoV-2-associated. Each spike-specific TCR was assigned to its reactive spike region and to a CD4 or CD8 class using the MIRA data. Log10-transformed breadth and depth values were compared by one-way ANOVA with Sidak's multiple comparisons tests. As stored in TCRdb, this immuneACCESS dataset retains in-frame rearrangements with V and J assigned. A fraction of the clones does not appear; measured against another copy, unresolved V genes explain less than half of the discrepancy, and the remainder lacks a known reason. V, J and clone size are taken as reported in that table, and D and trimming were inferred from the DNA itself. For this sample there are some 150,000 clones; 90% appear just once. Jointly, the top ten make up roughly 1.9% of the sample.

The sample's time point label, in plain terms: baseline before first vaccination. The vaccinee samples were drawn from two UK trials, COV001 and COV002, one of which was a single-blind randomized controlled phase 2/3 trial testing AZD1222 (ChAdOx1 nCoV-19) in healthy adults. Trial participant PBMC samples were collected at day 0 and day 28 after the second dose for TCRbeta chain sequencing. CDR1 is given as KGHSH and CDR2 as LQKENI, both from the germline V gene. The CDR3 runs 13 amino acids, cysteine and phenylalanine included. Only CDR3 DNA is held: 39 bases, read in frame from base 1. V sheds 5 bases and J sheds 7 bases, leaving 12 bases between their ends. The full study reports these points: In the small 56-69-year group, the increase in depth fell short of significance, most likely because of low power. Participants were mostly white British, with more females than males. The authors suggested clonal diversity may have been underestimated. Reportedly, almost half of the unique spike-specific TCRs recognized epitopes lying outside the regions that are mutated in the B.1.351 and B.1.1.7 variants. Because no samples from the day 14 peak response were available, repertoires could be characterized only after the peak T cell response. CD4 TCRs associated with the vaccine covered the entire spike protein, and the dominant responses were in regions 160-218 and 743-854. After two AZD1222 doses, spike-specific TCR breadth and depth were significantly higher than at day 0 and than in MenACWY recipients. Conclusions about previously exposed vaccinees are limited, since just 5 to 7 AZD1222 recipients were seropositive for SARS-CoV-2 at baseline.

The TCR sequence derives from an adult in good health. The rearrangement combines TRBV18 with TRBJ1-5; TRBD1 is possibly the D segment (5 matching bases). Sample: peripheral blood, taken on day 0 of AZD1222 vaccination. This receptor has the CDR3 CASSGGDGQPQHF. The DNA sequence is TGTGCCAGCTCAGGGGGTGACGGCCAGCCCCAGCATTTT.